This is a list of T cell receptor beta chains from one sample in a study of blood T cells in healthy people across ages. TCRdb recomputed calls from the 5' RACE reads with MiXCR, one row per CDR3 protein. In the table there are about 1.4 million distinct CDR3 sequences, roughly 64% of which are singletons. The sequenced material came from blood. The receptors shown here come from a man younger than 35 in good health. The CDR3 runs from the conserved cysteine through the conserved F or W. The D gene is left open where the match is weak. Size values are once, few and many counts, or a class for expanded clones, and some rows have none.

v_call	d_call	j_call	clone_size	cdr3_aa	cdr3_nt
TRBV6-6	-	TRBJ1-5	once	CASSYWDTREQPQHF	TGTGCCAGCAGTTATTGGGACACCCGTGAGCAGCCCCAGCATTTT
TRBV27	TRBD2	TRBJ2-1	-	CASKPPAGGVFDEQFF	TGTGCCAGCAAACCCCCGGCGGGAGGAGTATTCGATGAGCAGTTCTTC
TRBV20-1	TRBD1	TRBJ2-4	few	CSAAPGQGYSIQYF	TGCAGTGCTGCCCCGGGACAGGGGTACAGCATTCAGTACTTC
TRBV28	-	TRBJ2-1	-	CASIDRRTSSYNEQFF	TGTGCCAGCATCGATCGGCGGACAAGCTCCTACAATGAGCAGTTCTTC
TRBV13	-	TRBJ1-4	-	CASSRRQFGHEKLFF	TGTGCCAGCAGCCGGAGACAGTTTGGGCATGAAAAACTGTTTTTT
TRBV4-1	TRBD1	TRBJ2-7	-	CASSPVGTGVAYEQYF	TGCGCCAGCAGCCCTGTCGGGACAGGGGTAGCCTACGAGCAGTACTTC
TRBV20-1	-	TRBJ1-1	-	CSARDDDRWDTEAFF	TGCAGTGCCAGAGACGATGACAGGTGGGACACTGAAGCTTTCTTT
TRBV29-1	-	TRBJ2-7	-	CSASIGSGTEQYF	TGCAGCGCGTCAATAGGCAGCGGTACCGAGCAGTACTTC
TRBV2	-	TRBJ1-1	-	CASRPQTEAFF	TGTGCCAGCAGGCCCCAGACTGAAGCTTTCTTT
TRBV27	-	TRBJ2-5	-	CASSAEGVFETQYF	TGTGCCAGCAGTGCAGAGGGGGTCTTTGAGACCCAGTACTTC
TRBV7-2	-	TRBJ1-2	few	CASSLGWGSSYGYTF	TGTGCCAGCAGCTTAGGATGGGGGTCCAGCTATGGCTACACCTTC
TRBV15	-	TRBJ1-6	once	CATSRDRAMSLHF	TGTGCCACCAGCAGAGACAGGGCGATGTCCCTCCACTTT
TRBV7-8	-	TRBJ2-5	-	CASSLADGGQYF	TGTGCCAGCAGCTTAGCTGATGGGGGCCAGTACTTC
TRBV20-1	TRBD1	TRBJ2-1	-	CSVSEGTGLINEQFF	TGCAGTGTATCGGAGGGGACAGGCTTGATCAATGAGCAGTTCTTC
TRBV27	TRBD1	TRBJ2-5	once	CASSLFGTGNQETQYF	TGTGCCAGCAGTTTATTTGGGACAGGGAACCAAGAGACCCAGTACTTC
TRBV20-1	-	TRBJ1-2	-	CSARNSFPDGNYGYTF	TGCAGTGCTAGAAACAGCTTCCCGGACGGGAACTATGGCTACACCTTC
TRBV4-2	-	TRBJ1-1	-	CASSPGPGYDTEAFF	TGTGCCAGCAGCCCCGGCCCCGGGTACGACACTGAAGCTTTCTTT
TRBV4-3	-	TRBJ1-4	-	CASSQIRGHFKLFF	TGCGCCAGCAGCCAGATAAGGGGACACTTTAAACTGTTTTTT
TRBV11-1	-	TRBJ2-5	-	CASSSRGKETQYF	TGTGCCAGCAGCTCCCGCGGGAAGGAGACCCAGTACTTC
TRBV2	-	TRBJ1-2	-	CATQGNSYNYGYTF	TGTGCCACCCAGGGCAACAGCTATAACTATGGCTACACCTTC
TRBV5-6	-	TRBJ2-3	-	CASSLKSAGFPSTDTQYF	TGTGCCAGCAGCTTGAAATCAGCGGGTTTTCCTAGCACAGATACGCAGTATTTT
TRBV5-6	-	TRBJ1-2	-	CASSQSPGQGINYGYTF	TGTGCCAGCAGCCAGAGTCCGGGACAAGGGATTAACTATGGCTACACCTTC
TRBV10-3	-	TRBJ1-5	-	CAISEAGVYQPQHF	TGTGCCATCAGTGAGGCAGGGGTGTATCAGCCCCAGCATTTT
TRBV7-8	-	TRBJ1-1	-	CASSPHHTEAFF	TGTGCCAGCAGCCCCCACCACACTGAAGCTTTCTTT
TRBV4-3	-	TRBJ1-2	-	CASSQVAGRANYGYTF	TGCGCCAGCAGCCAGGTTGCCGGGAGGGCTAACTATGGCTACACCTTC
TRBV14	TRBD2	TRBJ2-3	few	CASSQEYLAGDEDTQYF	TGTGCCAGCAGCCAAGAATATTTAGCGGGGGATGAGGATACGCAGTATTTT
TRBV7-2	TRBD2	TRBJ2-3	-	CASSQPTSGTLTDTQYF	TGTGCCAGCAGCCAGCCAACTAGCGGGACCCTCACAGATACGCAGTATTTT
TRBV2	TRBD1	TRBJ1-6	-	CASRAGTGTGSPLHF	TGTGCCAGCAGGGCCGGGACAGGGACGGGTTCACCCCTCCACTTT
TRBV19	-	TRBJ1-5	few	CASRRGVGNQPQHF	TGTGCCAGCAGGAGGGGTGTTGGCAATCAGCCCCAGCATTTT
TRBV6-5	TRBD1	TRBJ1-2	-	CASSRQGGINYGYTF	TGTGCCAGCAGTCGACAGGGAGGGATTAACTATGGCTACACCTTC
TRBV27	-	TRBJ1-4	-	CASTSTGVNEKLFF	TGTGCCAGCACCTCGACAGGAGTCAATGAAAAACTGTTTTTT
TRBV20-1	-	TRBJ2-7	-	CSARGSGFFYEQYF	TGCAGTGCTAGGGGATCCGGGTTTTTCTACGAGCAGTACTTC
TRBV25-1	-	TRBJ2-7	-	CASTQGTGYEQYF	TGTGCCAGCACCCAGGGAACTGGCTACGAGCAGTACTTC
TRBV27	TRBD2	TRBJ2-1	-	CASTWGGSSYNEQFF	TGTGCCAGCACCTGGGGAGGGAGCTCCTACAATGAGCAGTTCTTC
TRBV29-1	TRBD1	TRBJ1-1	-	CSADPDRDAEAFF	TGCAGCGCTGACCCGGACAGGGACGCTGAAGCTTTCTTT
TRBV5-6	-	TRBJ2-5	-	CASSFLTVDETQYF	TGTGCCAGCAGCTTTTTGACAGTGGACGAGACCCAGTACTTC
TRBV12-3/TRBV12-4	TRBD1	TRBJ1-2	-	CASSLAPGGFNYGYTF	TGTGCCAGCAGTTTAGCCCCAGGGGGCTTTAACTATGGCTACACCTTC
TRBV2	-	TRBJ2-7	few	CASRGMGGGSTMYEQYF	TGTGCCAGCAGAGGAATGGGGGGCGGATCAACAATGTACGAGCAGTACTTC
TRBV7-2	-	TRBJ2-7	-	CASSLQAFFDYEQYF	TGTGCCAGCAGTCTACAGGCCTTTTTCGACTACGAGCAGTACTTC
TRBV6-2/TRBV6-3	TRBD2	TRBJ2-7	-	CASRDQLAGFYEQYF	TGTGCCAGCAGGGACCAACTAGCGGGATTCTACGAGCAGTACTTC
TRBV2	-	TRBJ2-3	-	CAGRPAAYTDTQYF	TGTGCCGGACGACCAGCAGCGTACACAGATACGCAGTATTTT
TRBV11-2	-	TRBJ2-7	-	CASSLNPAEQYF	TGTGCCAGCAGCTTGAACCCGGCGGAGCAGTACTTC
TRBV20-1	-	TRBJ1-1	-	CSARDLGAEAFF	TGCAGTGCTAGAGATTTGGGGGCTGAAGCTTTCTTT
TRBV29-1	-	TRBJ2-1	-	CSVEGRTAYNEQFF	TGCAGCGTTGAGGGGCGGACAGCCTACAATGAGCAGTTCTTC
TRBV6-2/TRBV6-3	-	TRBJ2-3	few	CASSMGSRLDTQYF	TGTGCCAGCAGCATGGGATCGCGCCTAGATACGCAGTATTTT
TRBV5-1	-	TRBJ2-7	-	CASSLGGPANEQYF	TGCGCCAGCAGCTTAGGGGGTCCCGCCAATGAGCAGTACTTC
TRBV27	TRBD2	TRBJ2-1	-	CASTLGGQRGLNEQFF	TGTGCCAGCACCTTGGGGGGCCAGCGGGGGCTCAATGAGCAGTTCTTC
TRBV15	-	TRBJ1-5	-	CATSRNPLRGGNQPQHF	TGTGCCACCAGCAGGAACCCTCTCCGGGGGGGAAATCAGCCCCAGCATTTT
TRBV20-1	-	TRBJ1-2	-	CSASISAVYGYTF	TGCAGTGCTAGTATTTCGGCTGTCTATGGCTACACCTTC
TRBV12-3/TRBV12-4	-	TRBJ2-7	few	CASSPPSAGEQYF	TGTGCCAGCAGCCCTCCGAGCGCAGGCGAGCAGTACTTC
TRBV5-1	-	TRBJ2-3	-	CASSADRSVDTQYF	TGCGCCAGCAGCGCGGACCGATCGGTAGATACGCAGTATTTT
TRBV15	TRBD1	TRBJ2-3	-	CATSGEGQISDTQYF	TGTGCCACCAGCGGCGAGGGACAGATCTCAGATACGCAGTATTTT
TRBV4-3	-	TRBJ1-2	-	CASSQGSSGYTF	TGCGCCAGCAGCCAAGGGTCTAGCGGCTACACCTTC
TRBV29-1	-	TRBJ1-1	-	CSVLPGQMNTEAFF	TGCAGCGTTTTGCCGGGACAAATGAACACTGAAGCTTTCTTT
TRBV29-1	-	TRBJ2-2	once	CSVKGTFNTGELFF	TGCAGCGTTAAAGGCACATTTAACACCGGGGAGCTGTTTTTT
TRBV7-2	-	TRBJ2-1	-	CASSLRGGGNSYNEQFF	TGTGCCAGCAGCTTACGTGGAGGGGGGAACTCCTACAATGAGCAGTTCTTC
TRBV5-5	TRBD2	TRBJ2-3	-	CASSSLIAGGPDTQYF	TGTGCCAGCAGCTCTCTTATAGCGGGAGGGCCGGATACGCAGTATTTT